Listed here are 20 T cell receptor beta chains from one sample, sequenced in a study of T cells in Graves' hyperthyroidism and ophthalmopathy. RNA transcripts were the template for amplifying TCR beta CDR3 regions. The study used the HTBI primer set for a first-round RT-PCR of the TCR CDR3. From the multiplex PCR reads, TCRdb called clonotypes with MiXCR, one entry per CDR3 protein. The sample contains 300,000 to 450,000 distinct CDR3 sequences, about 14% of which appear only once. Specimen: blood. The receptors stem from a young woman with Graves' ophthalmopathy.

The rearrangement links TRBV14 to TRBJ1-4; D ambiguous. V shed 4 bases and J shed 0 bases, with 12 bases lying between them. The CDR3 contains 16 residues. From germline, CDR1 is SGHDN and CDR2 FVKESK. The CDR3 loop reads CASSLLDGSTNEKLFF. The DNA for the CDR3 is TGTGCCAGCAGCCTACTGGACGGATCAACTAATGAAAAACTGTTTTTT.

Many counts were recorded for this clonotype. CDR3 sequence reads: CASSLGDVWDTIYF. For the CDR3, the DNA is TGTGCCAGCTCCCTAGGGGACGTCTGGGACACCATATATTTT. The chain carries TRBV18 and TRBJ1-3; tentatively, D is TRBD1 (5 bases). The ends were cut back, 6 bases at V and 8 bases at J, with 17 bases in the middle. This CDR3 is 14 amino acids long. Germline assignment: CDR1 KGHSH and CDR2 LQKENI.

Many counts were recorded for this clonotype. Here the CDR3 DNA reads TGTGCCAGCCTGACCCGGGACAGGGATTTCAACACTGAAGCTTTCTTT. This gives the protein CASLTRDRDFNTEAFF. This chain uses TRBV2 with TRBJ1-1; 9 bases match TRBD1. The CDR3 has 16 residues. Trimming took 8 bases from V and 2 from J; bases not matched to a gene: 12. In germline, CDR1 is SNHLY, CDR2 FYNNEI.

The rearrangement joins TRBV5-8 to TRBJ1-2; tentatively, D is TRBD1 (5 bases). The CDR3 has 13 residues. The V end lost 4 bases, the J end lost 8 bases, and 15 bases lay between the germline ends. The germline V gene encodes CDR1 SGHTS and CDR2 YDEGEE. CDR3 amino acids: CASSRGRAGGYTF. CDR3 nucleotide sequence: TGTGCCAGCAGCAGGGGACGCGCTGGGGGCTACACCTTC.

This clonotype has at least ten counts. The chain is built from TRBV12-3 or TRBV12-4 and TRBJ2-7, with D unclear. This CDR3 region has 11 residues. Trimming left V 5 bases short and J 3 bases short, with 5 bases between. The chain's CDR3 is CASSVSYEQYF. The DNA for the CDR3 is TGTGCCAGCAGTGTCAGCTACGAGCAGTACTTC.

This clonotype turned up a few times. This may come from a read error, since a much larger clone is one base off. Here the CDR3 omits its conserved ending phenylalanine or tryptophan, so a read error is the likely source. The chain combines TRBV7-9 with TRBJ1-1, with D unresolved. Germline lookup yields CDR1 SEHNR and CDR2 FQNEAQ (reference sequence). Deletions cut 5 bases from V and 1 base from J, with 17 bases between. This CDR3 is built from 16 residues. The chain's CDR3 is CASSRTGPRENTEAFL. CDR3 sequence (DNA): TGTGCCAGCAGCCGTACCGGGCCAAGAGAGAACACTGAAGCTTTCCTT.

At least ten counts were recorded for this clonotype. The rearrangement links TRBV20-1 to TRBJ1-1, with a weak D call TRBD1 (6 bases). The CDR3 has 13 residues. Between the trimmed V and J ends, which lost 6 bases and 3 bases, there was a span of 14 bases. Germline V gives CDR1 DFQATT, CDR2 SNEGSKA (reference sequence). Here the CDR3 DNA reads TGCAGTGCGCCAACCCACAGGGACACTGAAGCTTTCTTT. Translation gives CSAPTHRDTEAFF.

This clonotype was counted many times. This chain uses TRBV12-3 or TRBV12-4 with TRBJ2-1; possibly TRBD1 for D (6 bases). V lost 1 base and J 8 bases, leaving 18 bases between the germline ends. CDR3 length equals 16 residues. This CDR3 is CASSLVVSGPGDEQFF. DNA for the CDR3: TGTGCCAGCAGTTTAGTAGTCTCCGGCCCAGGGGATGAGCAGTTCTTC.

The V call is TRBV14, the J call TRBJ2-5; TRBD2 agrees at 7 bases. Germline V gene sequence: CDR1 SGHDN, CDR2 FVKESK. V lost 3 bases to trimming and J lost 5 bases; unmatched junction nucleotides: 3. CDR3 length equals 13 residues. The CDR3 is CASSQTSYETQYF. The CDR3 bases are TGTGCCAGCAGCCAGACTAGCTATGAGACCCAGTACTTC.

The chain is built from TRBV30 and TRBJ2-5; TRBD2 aligns across 9 bases. Germline assignment: CDR1 GTSNPN and CDR2 SVGIG (reference sequence). Trimming removed 8 bases from V and 7 bases from J; junction bases left unmatched: 11. The CDR3 has 13 amino acids. The CDR3 coding sequence is TGTGCCGGACGGCGGGGGGGACCGGGGACCCAGTACTTC. This sequence encodes CAGRRGGPGTQYF.

In its sample, this clonotype was seen many times. The V call is TRBV6-1, the J call TRBJ1-5, with D maybe TRBD1 (5 bases). The CDR3 loop spans 14 amino acids. Trimming pared 9 bases from V and 0 bases from J, leaving 12 bases between. The germline V gene encodes CDR1 MNHNS and CDR2 SASEGT. CDR3 in DNA: TGTGCCAGTAGCAGGGTTTATAGCAATCAGCCCCAGCATTTT. This translates into CASSRVYSNQPQHF.

This clonotype was picked up many times. The rearrangement links TRBV28 to TRBJ2-7; 7 positions agree with TRBD1. The CDR3 contains 14 residues. V was pared by 2 bases and J by 4 bases, with 5 bases of the junction left unmatched. From germline, CDR1 is MDHEN and CDR2 SYDVKM. CDR3 sequence (DNA): TGTGCCAGCAGTTTAGTCTCAGGGGGATACGAGCAGTACTTC. Protein sequence: CASSLVSGGYEQYF.

This clonotype has ten or more counts. The chain joins TRBV20-1 to TRBJ1-1; weak D call: TRBD1 (6 bases). The CDR3 has 12 amino acids. CDR1 DFQATT and CDR2 SNEGSKA come from the germline V gene (reference sequence). With 1 base removed from V and 7 bases from J, the gap between germline ends came to 10 bases. CDR3 amino acids: CSARARGREAFF. The CDR3, as DNA: TGCAGTGCTAGAGCCAGGGGACGTGAAGCTTTCTTT.

This clonotype was counted a few times. V is TRBV20-1 and J is TRBJ2-5; D uncertain. The CDR3 contains 14 residues. The germline V gene encodes CDR1 DFQATT and CDR2 SNEGSKA (reference sequence). The ends were cut back, 0 bases at V and 7 bases at J, with 15 bases in the middle. The CDR3 DNA reads as TGCAGTGCTAGAGAAGGGTCTCGGTATGGGACCCAGTACTTC. This encodes CSAREGSRYGTQYF.

This clonotype was counted many times. This chain connects TRBV3-1 to TRBJ2-5; unclear D gene. The length of the CDR3 is 13 residues. Trimming took off 4 bases at V and 2 bases at J, with 8 bases between the two ends. Per the germline V gene, CDR1 is LGHDT and CDR2 is YNNKEL (reference sequence). CDR3 amino acids: CASSLALQETQYF. As DNA, the CDR3 is TGTGCCAGCAGCCTAGCATTACAAGAGACCCAGTACTTC.

In its sample, this clonotype was seen many times. The chain employs TRBV6-1 and TRBJ2-5; 8 bases map to TRBD1. Germline V CDR1 and CDR2: MNHNS, SASEGT. The CDR3 contains 15 residues. V shed 5 bases, J shed 1 base, and the junction held 6 bases outside the gene matches. The CDR3 DNA sequence: TGTGCCAGCAGTTACAGGGGGGTCCGCCAAGAGACCCAGTACTTC. This codes for CASSYRGVRQETQYF.

This clonotype was counted ten times or more. V usage is TRBV6-1 and J usage is TRBJ1-1; D remains ambiguous. In germline, CDR1 is MNHNS, CDR2 SASEGT. V lost 5 bases and J 8 bases, leaving 21 bases between the germline ends. The CDR3 totals 15 residues. CDR3 DNA: TGTGCCAGCAGTTATCTCGGGGTAGGGCCGGTAGAAGCTTTCTTT. Its translation: CASSYLGVGPVEAFF.

This clonotype was seen at least ten times. The chain employs TRBV30 and TRBJ1-1; no clear D. V lost 3 bases and J 2 bases, leaving 10 bases between the germline ends. The CDR3 contains 13 residues. Germline V gene sequence: CDR1 GTSNPN, CDR2 SVGIG (reference sequence). The CDR3 coding sequence is TGTGCCTGGAGGTCATTGGCCAACACTGAAGCTTTCTTT. Its protein is CAWRSLANTEAFF.

In this sample, this clonotype turned up a few times. This rearrangement joins TRBV29-1 to TRBJ1-4; D is perhaps TRBD1 (5 bases). This CDR3 is 15 amino acids long. V lost 5 bases and J 0 bases, leaving 13 bases between the germline ends. Germline CDR1 is SQVTM and CDR2 is ANQGSEA. The CDR3: CSVSQGWATNEKLFF. The CDR3 bases are TGCAGCGTTTCTCAGGGATGGGCAACTAATGAAAAACTGTTTTTT.

This clonotype was seen at least ten times. The gene calls are TRBV7-2 and TRBJ1-2; D possibly corresponds to TRBD1 (5 bases). Germline V gene sequence: CDR1 SGHTA, CDR2 FQGNSA. The CDR3 runs to 15 residues. The V end was cut by 3 bases, the J end by 1 base, with 12 bases between. The CDR3 nucleotides read TGTGCCAGCAGCTTGACAGTAGGGGTTAACTATGGCTACACCTTC. Translating gives CASSLTVGVNYGYTF.